Below, 7 T cell receptor beta chains from the same sample are listed, as sequenced in a study of chemoradiotherapy in HPV16-positive cancers. Sequencing used immunoSEQ multiplex PCR; TCRdb keeps in-frame clones, though not all of them. The data show about 7,500 clones, with 71% seen just once and more than 4.5% held by the top ten. Sequences were derived from tumor tissue, sampled from a patient who underwent chemoradiotherapy. Source of these receptors: a human donor with HPV-associated anogenital cancer.

The CDR3 sequence is CASSLEAGGGTETQYF. The CDR3 bases are TGTGCCAGCAGCCTCGAAGCGGGAGGGGGTACAGAGACCCAGTACTTC. This chain connects TRBV7-2 to TRBJ2-5; 10 positions agree with TRBD2. This CDR3 spans 16 amino acids. V gave up 5 bases and J gave up 4 bases; unmatched junction bases: 10. Germline V gives CDR1 SGHTA, CDR2 FQGNSA.

The chain recombines TRBV18 with TRBJ1-1; 7 bases align to TRBD1. Trimming took 1 base from V and 6 from J; bases not matched to a gene: 14. The CDR3 runs to 17 residues. In germline, CDR1 is KGHSH, CDR2 LQKENI. This CDR3 is CASSPQGAVSRNSEAFF. DNA for the CDR3: TGTGCCAGCTCACCACAGGGGGCGGTCAGCCGAAACTCTGAAGCTTTCTTT.

The V call is TRBV9, the J call TRBJ2-3; TRBD2 agrees at 7 bases. CDR1 is SGDLS, CDR2 YYNGEE, per germline. After removal of 4 bases from V and 4 bases from J, the junction contained 9 bases not matched to a gene. The CDR3 spans 15 residues. The CDR3 reads CASSPAGRPSDTQYF. CDR3 DNA sequence: TGTGCCAGCAGCCCAGCGGGGAGGCCGTCAGATACGCAGTATTTT.

This clone occurred once. The J gene is TRBJ2-7, the V gene TRBV6-1; 12 bases agree with TRBD2. Losses at the gene ends were 1 base for V and 2 bases for J; bases not matched to a gene: 0. The CDR3 extends over 15 amino acids. Germline CDR1 MNHNS, CDR2 SASEGT. This CDR3 reads CASSEGLAGAYEQYF. The CDR3 DNA reads TGTGCCAGCAGTGAAGGACTAGCGGGGGCCTACGAGCAGTACTTC.

V gene TRBV6-1 combines with J gene TRBJ1-3; D unresolved. Germline lookup yields CDR1 MNHNS and CDR2 SASEGT. The V and J ends lost 7 bases and 0 bases respectively, with 7 bases between them. The CDR3 has 13 amino acids. CDR3 DNA sequence: TGTGCCAGCAAAACTAGCTCTGGAAACACCATATATTTT. It translates to CASKTSSGNTIYF.

The chain joins TRBV11-2 to TRBJ2-7; tentative D call: TRBD2 (6 bases). CDR1 and CDR2 (germline): SGHAT, FQNNGV. The CDR3 covers 13 residues. Trimming pared 5 bases from V and 4 bases from J, leaving 12 bases between. The DNA of the CDR3 is TGTGCCAGCAGCCTGATCGGGAGTTACGAGCAGTACTTC. It codes for CASSLIGSYEQYF.

The chain joins TRBV6-5 to TRBJ2-7; D is perhaps TRBD2 (5 bases). The V and J ends lost 5 bases and 0 bases respectively, with 11 bases between them. Per the germline V gene, CDR1 is MNHEY and CDR2 is SVGAGI. CDR3 length: 14 amino acids. CDR3 bases: TGTGCCAGCAGTCCCCGAGGGAGCTCCTACGAGCAGTACTTC. It encodes CASSPRGSSYEQYF.